A selection of T cell receptor beta chains follows, all from one sample in a study of cytotoxic CD8 clonotypes in ibrutinib-treated CLL. Clones were sequenced by immunoSEQ multiplex PCR, and TCRdb holds only the in-frame ones, with some missing. This sample has about 120,000 clones, with roughly 57% found just once. The specimen comprised PBMCs, sampled after 24 months of ibrutinib treatment. The origin of the receptors is a human donor with chronic lymphocytic leukemia. Each CDR3 is given with its conserved first and last residue. Fields, in order: V gene, clone size, D gene, J gene, CDR3 protein, CDR3 DNA. The D gene is left open where the match is weak. A clone size is listed for some rows: how often the clone was seen (once, few, many), or a class if it is expanded.

>TRBV5-1|once|TRBD1|TRBJ2-5
CASSITGEETQYF
TGCGCCAGCAGCATAACAGGGGAGGAGACCCAGTACTTC
>TRBV15|-|-|TRBJ1-5
CATSRVLVQPQHF
TGTGCCACCAGCAGAGTACTTGTACAGCCCCAGCATTTT
>TRBV19|-|-|TRBJ2-3
CASNSGISTDTQYF
TGTGCCAGCAATTCCGGGATTAGCACAGATACGCAGTATTTT
>TRBV9|-|-|TRBJ2-7
CASSVEGQGYEQYF
TGTGCCAGCAGCGTAGAGGGTCAGGGCTACGAGCAGTACTTC
>TRBV5-5|-|-|TRBJ2-7
CASSLAGEQYF
TGTGCCAGCAGCTTGGCCGGCGAGCAGTACTTC
>TRBV6-5|-|TRBD1|TRBJ2-1
CASSYPGTGRNEQFF
TGTGCCAGCAGTTATCCGGGGACAGGGAGGAATGAGCAGTTCTTC
>TRBV4-3|-|-|TRBJ1-3
CASSQDDSSGNTIYF
TGCGCCAGCAGCCAAGACGACAGCTCTGGAAACACCATATATTTT
>TRBV28|-|-|TRBJ2-1
CASSLLVSWVGEQFF
TGTGCCAGCAGTTTATTAGTTAGTTGGGTCGGTGAGCAGTTCTTC
>TRBV15|-|-|TRBJ1-4
CATSSGWEKLFF
TGTGCCACCAGCAGTGGGTGGGAAAAACTGTTTTTT
>TRBV28|-|-|TRBJ2-1
CASSLSYNEQFF
TGTGCCAGCAGTTTATCTTACAATGAGCAGTTCTTC
>TRBV5-1|-|-|TRBJ2-1
CASSLEGTPYNEQFF
TGCGCCAGCAGCTTGGAGGGGACACCTTACAATGAGCAGTTCTTC
>TRBV7-6|once|-|TRBJ2-2
CASSLGPAANTGELFF
TGTGCCAGCAGCTTAGGGCCAGCGGCCAACACCGGGGAGCTGTTTTTT
>TRBV19|-|TRBD1|TRBJ2-7
CASRHRDRYYEQYF
TGTGCCAGTAGGCACCGGGACAGGTACTACGAGCAGTACTTC
>TRBV15|-|-|TRBJ2-1
CATSSLGPGNEQFF
TGTGCCACCAGCAGCCTGGGACCCGGCAATGAGCAGTTCTTC